These 23 T cell receptor beta chains came from one sample sequenced in a study of PD-L1 blockade in urothelial cancer. The time point is: pretreatment peripheral blood. Assay: immunoSEQ multiplex PCR; the TCRdb copy retains only in-frame clones and omits some. Of about 63,000 clones in the sample, 81% were seen once. Sample: PBMCs, taken around atezolizumab (anti-PD-L1) treatment. The receptor source for this set is a man aged 70-80 years with urothelial cancer.

J is TRBJ2-3 and V is TRBV5-1; a weak D match, TRBD2 (6 bases). Germline V gene sequence: CDR1 SGHRS, CDR2 YFSETQ. Trimming removed 3 bases at V and 3 bases at J, with 11 bases between. The CDR3 loop spans 14 amino acids. The CDR3 loop is CASSWGTGTDTQYF. DNA for the CDR3: TGCGCCAGCAGCTGGGGGACTGGGACAGATACGCAGTATTTT.

The table lists this clone with a few counts. This sequence joins TRBV9 and TRBJ1-2; D perhaps matches TRBD1 (5 bases). CDR1 SGDLS and CDR2 YYNGEE come from the germline V gene. This CDR3 is built from 15 residues. Deletions cut 0 bases from V and 3 bases from J, with 12 bases between. The CDR3 sequence is CASSVGRGSDYGYTF. DNA of the CDR3: TGTGCCAGCAGCGTAGGACGGGGGTCGGACTATGGCTACACCTTC. The variable domain in full, completed from reference TRBV9 and TRBJ1-2, reads DSGVTQTPKHLITATGQRVTLRCSPRSGDLSVYWYQQSLDQGLQFLIQYYNGEERAKGNILERFSAQQFPDLHSELNLSSLELGDSALYFCASSVGRGSDYGYTFGSGTRLTVV.

V gene TRBV9 combines with J gene TRBJ2-1; 10 nucleotides line up with TRBD2. Germline values: CDR1 SGDLS, CDR2 YYNGEE. The CDR3 spans 16 residues. V shed 0 bases, J shed 6 bases, and the junction held 6 bases outside the gene matches. CDR3 in amino acids: CASSVAPSGGANEQFF. The CDR3 coding sequence is TGTGCCAGCAGCGTAGCTCCCAGCGGGGGGGCCAATGAGCAGTTCTTC.

The J gene is TRBJ2-3, the V gene TRBV7-6; 8 bases line up with TRBD2. The trim removed 4 bases at V and 1 base at J, leaving 7 bases unmatched. Germline CDR1 and CDR2: SGHVS and FNYEAQ. The CDR3 runs 16 residues. CDR3 sequence: CASSSRTSRGTDTQYF. The CDR3 DNA is TGTGCCAGCAGCTCTCGGACTAGCCGAGGCACAGATACGCAGTATTTT.

The rearrangement joins TRBV7-3 to TRBJ2-2; 10 nucleotides match TRBD1. CDR1 and CDR2 from the germline V gene are SGHTA and FQGTGA. J gave up 6 bases and V 2 bases, and 3 bases lay outside the gene matches. The CDR3 totals 15 residues. CDR3 bases: TGTGCCAGCAGCTTAGGGACAGGGGACTCCGGGGAGCTGTTTTTT. Translating gives CASSLGTGDSGELFF. Variable domain in full (rest from reference TRBV7-3 and TRBJ2-2): GAGVSQTPSNKVTEKGKYVELRCDPISGHTALYWYRQSLGQGPEFLIYFQGTGAADDSGLPNDRFFAVRPEGSVSTLKIQRTERGDSAVYLCASSLGTGDSGELFFGEGSRLTVL.

The genes are TRBV2 and TRBJ1-2; 7 bases line up with TRBD1. V shed 6 bases and J 4 bases; nucleotides not matched to a gene: 2. This CDR3 comprises 12 residues. In germline, CDR1 is SNHLY, CDR2 FYNNEI. Here the CDR3 reads CASSQGGYGYTF. In DNA form, the CDR3 reads TGTGCCAGCAGCCAGGGGGGCTATGGCTACACCTTC.

This chain links TRBV7-2 with TRBJ1-3, with TRBD1 as a possible D gene (5 bases). This CDR3 contains 15 residues. Germline assignment: CDR1 SGHTA and CDR2 FQGNSA. Trimming shortened V by 2 bases and J by 4 bases, and 12 bases separated the two germline ends. This CDR3 is CASSLWQGDGNTIYF. The CDR3 region has the DNA TGTGCCAGCAGCTTATGGCAGGGTGACGGAAACACCATATATTTT.

This clone was detected only a few times. V is TRBV20-1 and J is TRBJ1-2, with 7 bases lining up with TRBD1. The germline V gene encodes CDR1 DFQATT and CDR2 SNEGSKA (reference sequence). CDR3 length equals 10 residues. V trimming: 6 bases; J trimming: 8 bases; junction bases outside the gene matches: 3. The CDR3 DNA is TGCAGTGCAAAGACAGGGGGCTACACCTTC. It specifies CSAKTGGYTF.

V is TRBV18 and J is TRBJ1-1; 12 positions agree with TRBD1. The germline V gene has CDR1 KGHSH and CDR2 LQKENI. The CDR3 runs to 18 residues. V dropped 4 bases and J dropped 3; count of bases not matched to a gene: 12. The CDR3 loop reads CASSLGTGGPLIYTEAFF. CDR3 bases: TGTGCCAGCTCACTGGGGACAGGGGGCCCGCTAATATACACTGAAGCTTTCTTT.

This clone has just a few counts. The rearrangement uses TRBV18 and TRBJ2-2; D gene ambiguous. Germline values: CDR1 KGHSH, CDR2 LQKENI. This CDR3 spans 14 amino acids. Trimming cost V 3 bases and J 2 bases, with 7 bases left between them. CDR3 sequence: CASSPDTNTGELFF. The CDR3 nucleotides read TGTGCCAGCTCACCCGACACTAACACCGGGGAGCTGTTTTTT.

The V and J genes are TRBV11-2 and TRBJ2-1, with D tentatively TRBD2 (6 bases). This CDR3 contains 15 residues. Trimming took off 1 base at V and 2 bases at J, with 9 bases between the two ends. In germline, CDR1 is SGHAT, CDR2 FQNNGV. The CDR3 region is CASSLVASAYNEQFF. In DNA, the CDR3 is TGTGCCAGCAGCTTAGTCGCTAGCGCCTACAATGAGCAGTTCTTC. The whole variable domain, filled in from reference TRBV11-2 and TRBJ2-1, reads EAGVAQSPRYKIIEKRQSVAFWCNPISGHATLYWYQQILGQGPKLLIQFQNNGVVDDSQLPKDRFSAERLKGVDSTLKIQPAKLEDSAVYLCASSLVASAYNEQFFGPGTRLTVL.

V and J are TRBV2 and TRBJ1-1, with 7 positions matching TRBD1. Germline V CDR1 and CDR2: SNHLY, FYNNEI. V shed 8 bases and J 1 base; nucleotides not matched to a gene: 10. The CDR3 totals 15 residues. The CDR3: CASERGGAPNTEAFF. CDR3 nucleotide sequence: TGTGCCAGCGAAAGAGGGGGCGCCCCGAACACTGAAGCTTTCTTT.

This clone was seen a few times. The chain uses TRBV11-2 and TRBJ1-2; D is undetermined. Trimming shortened V by 0 bases and J by 3 bases, and 14 bases separated the two germline ends. CDR1 is SGHAT and CDR2 is FQNNGV in the germline V gene. The CDR3 length is 16 residues. The CDR3 loop reads CASSLDSLGSYYGYTF. CDR3 DNA sequence: TGTGCCAGCAGCTTAGACTCCTTGGGCAGCTACTATGGCTACACCTTC. The whole variable domain, remainder taken from reference TRBV11-2 and TRBJ1-2, is EAGVAQSPRYKIIEKRQSVAFWCNPISGHATLYWYQQILGQGPKLLIQFQNNGVVDDSQLPKDRFSAERLKGVDSTLKIQPAKLEDSAVYLCASSLDSLGSYYGYTFGSGTRLTVV.

The chain links TRBV28 to TRBJ1-5; D is perhaps TRBD1 (5 bases). The CDR3 is made up of 14 amino acids. Trimming took off 5 bases at V and 5 bases at J, with 13 bases between the two ends. CDR1 is MDHEN, CDR2 SYDVKM, per germline. The CDR3 here is CASSDQGADQPQHF. In DNA, the CDR3 is TGTGCCAGCAGTGATCAGGGTGCGGATCAGCCCCAGCATTTT.

This clone was picked up a small number of times. The gene calls are TRBV7-2 and TRBJ2-7; no clear D. Looked up from germline, CDR1 is SGHTA and CDR2 is FQGNSA. Trimming stripped 2 bases from V and 6 bases from J, with 11 bases between. The CDR3 has 13 residues. In DNA form, the CDR3 reads TGTGCCAGCAGCTTATCCCAGGCATCCGAGCAGTACTTC. Translating gives CASSLSQASEQYF.

This rearrangement joins TRBV9 to TRBJ2-3; 8 bases match TRBD1. V was pared by 0 bases and J by 4 bases, with 10 bases of the junction left unmatched. There are 17 residues in the CDR3. CDR1 and CDR2 from the germline V gene are SGDLS and YYNGEE. DNA of the CDR3: TGTGCCAGCAGCGTAGGCCTTGTTCAGGGGGCAGCAGATACGCAGTATTTT. Its protein product is CASSVGLVQGAADTQYF.

This chain uses TRBV5-1 with TRBJ1-3; 7 bases agree with TRBD1. This CDR3 contains 16 residues. J was trimmed by 0 bases and V by 2 bases; bases with no gene match: 5. Germline assignment: CDR1 SGHRS and CDR2 YFSETQ. The CDR3 reads CASSLGTASSGNTIYF. CDR3 in DNA: TGCGCCAGCAGCTTAGGGACAGCGAGCTCTGGAAACACCATATATTTT.

The chain joins TRBV11-2 to TRBJ2-7; 8 nucleotides align to TRBD1. CDR3 size: 16 residues. The ends lost 6 bases at V and 3 bases at J; junction bases unmatched: 13. Looked up from germline, CDR1 is SGHAT and CDR2 is FQNNGV. The CDR3 coding sequence is TGTGCCAGCAGATACGACGCGTGGGACAGGCGCTACGAGCAGTACTTC. Translating gives CASRYDAWDRRYEQYF.

The chain joins TRBV6-5 to TRBJ1-5; no reliable D call. The germline V and J ends were trimmed by 6 bases and 3 bases, with 15 bases remaining between them. The V gene's germline CDR1 is MNHEY and CDR2 SVGAGI. The CDR3 length is 15 residues. The chain's CDR3 is CASSQTRVNNQPQHF. CDR3 sequence (DNA): TGTGCCAGCAGCCAAACGCGGGTAAACAATCAGCCCCAGCATTTT.

The rearrangement uses TRBV6-4 and TRBJ1-2; D is perhaps TRBD1 (5 bases). The CDR3 is 16 residues long. Trimming took off 3 bases at V and 4 bases at J, with 18 bases between the two ends. Per the germline V gene, CDR1 is MRHNA and CDR2 is SNTAGT. The chain's CDR3 is CASSEKGEEIPYGYTF. For the CDR3, the DNA is TGTGCCAGCAGTGAAAAAGGGGAGGAAATTCCCTATGGCTACACCTTC.

This chain connects TRBV5-1 to TRBJ2-2; unclear D gene. Germline values: CDR1 SGHRS, CDR2 YFSETQ. V shed 0 bases and J shed 8 bases, with 11 bases lying between them. The CDR3 extends over 14 amino acids. Here the CDR3 reads CASSLDPKWGELFF. The CDR3 bases are TGCGCCAGCAGCTTGGACCCTAAGTGGGGGGAGCTGTTTTTT.

CDR3 residues: CSATAGGFYEQYF. CDR3 sequence (DNA): TGCAGCGCCACGGCAGGGGGCTTCTACGAGCAGTACTTC. The V gene is TRBV29-1, the J gene TRBJ2-7; TRBD1 matches at 8 bases. Trimming at V came to 7 bases and at J to 3 bases, leaving 8 bases not matched to a gene. The CDR3 length is 13 residues. The V gene's germline CDR1 is SQVTM and CDR2 ANQGSEA.

The rearrangement uses TRBV5-1 and TRBJ1-1; TRBD1 is a possible D gene (6 bases). Germline CDR1 reads SGHRS; CDR2 reads YFSETQ. The ends were cut back, 2 bases at V and 2 bases at J, with 10 bases in the middle. The CDR3 extends over 14 amino acids. The CDR3 DNA reads as TGCGCCAGCAGCTTACTGACAGGTAACACTGAAGCTTTCTTT. Translation: CASSLLTGNTEAFF.